The 10 T cell receptor beta chains given below trace back to one sample, sequenced in a study of blood T cell repertoires in COVID-19. Produced via immunoSEQ multiplex PCR; TCRdb's table is partial and in-frame only. The sample yields 220,000 or so clones, roughly nine tenths seen once. Sequencing input: PBMCs or T cells enriched from blood (not recorded which). All receptors come from a woman aged 18-29 years in a cohort exposed to, infected with or recovered from COVID-19 (not recorded which).

The chain employs TRBV4-2 and TRBJ1-5; D gene ambiguous. CDR3 length equals 15 residues. Germline loops: CDR1 LGHNA, CDR2 YNFKEQ. Trimming removed 0 bases from V and 2 bases from J, with 8 bases in between. The CDR3 here is CASSQENVGNQPQHF. CDR3 nucleotides: TGTGCCAGCAGCCAAGAAAATGTAGGCAATCAGCCCCAGCATTTT.

The chain carries TRBV4-2 and TRBJ1-5, with D maybe TRBD1 (6 bases). The V end lost 1 base, the J end lost 2 bases, and 15 bases lay between the germline ends. The CDR3 spans 17 residues. Germline V gives CDR1 LGHNA, CDR2 YNFKEQ. DNA for the CDR3: TGTGCCAGCAGCCAAGTTGGATCAGGGGTGGGCAATCAGCCCCAGCATTTT. As protein: CASSQVGSGVGNQPQHF.

V and J are TRBV5-4 and TRBJ1-2; 8 bases fit TRBD1. This CDR3 is 13 amino acids long. CDR1 and CDR2 from the germline V gene are SGHNT and YYREEE (reference sequence). V lost 4 bases and J lost 6; bases outside the gene matches: 5. The CDR3: CASSADRENGYTF. Written as DNA, the CDR3 is TGTGCCAGCAGCGCGGACAGGGAAAATGGCTACACCTTC.

The CDR3 DNA sequence: TGTGCCACCAGTGATCCCGGGTATGATGAGCAGTTCTTC. Translating gives CATSDPGYDEQFF. The chain carries TRBV24-1 and TRBJ2-1, with D uncertain. Trimming took off 3 bases at V and 8 bases at J, with 10 bases between the two ends. The CDR3 totals 13 residues. Germline V lookup: CDR1 KGHDR, CDR2 SFDVKD.

Many counts were recorded for this clone. The chain couples TRBV28 to TRBJ1-3, with 8 bases identical to TRBD1. Looked up from germline, CDR1 is MDHEN and CDR2 is SYDVKM. The CDR3 extends over 15 amino acids. The trim removed 5 bases at V and 2 bases at J, leaving 5 bases unmatched. DNA of the CDR3: TGTGCCAGCAGTGGTACGACAGGGGCTGGAAACACCATATATTTT. It translates to CASSGTTGAGNTIYF.

The CDR3 nucleotides read TGTGTCAGAAGCTCGTCCTCGTTGGCGGGAGATTCAGAGACCCAGTACTTC. It translates to CVRSSSSLAGDSETQYF. This chain joins TRBV7-5 and TRBJ2-5; the tabulated D call, TRBD2, remains unverified against the DNA. TRBV7-5 is a pseudogene segment. The CDR3 sequence is 17 residues long.

V usage is TRBV7-6 and J usage is TRBJ1-2; 12 bases align to TRBD1. The CDR3 loop spans 17 amino acids. Germline loops: CDR1 SGHVS, CDR2 FNYEAQ. Unmatched junction bases numbered 7, after V lost 5 bases and J lost 0 bases. The CDR3: CASSEGQGATTNYGYTF. CDR3 in DNA: TGTGCCAGCAGCGAGGGACAGGGGGCAACTACTAACTATGGCTACACCTTC.

The chain combines TRBV6-4 with TRBJ1-1; D remains unclear. The germline V gene has CDR1 MRHNA and CDR2 SNTAGT. This CDR3 has 11 residues. V shed 10 bases and J shed 8 bases, with 14 bases lying between them. The CDR3 DNA reads as TGTGCCAACCACCCCCGGGTAGAAGCTTTCTTT. It is translated as CANHPRVEAFF.

The chain has TRBV5-4 and TRBJ1-6; TRBD1 agrees at 9 bases. The germline V gene has CDR1 SGHNT and CDR2 YYREEE (reference sequence). CDR3 size: 15 residues. Losses at the gene ends were 3 bases for V and 7 bases for J; bases not matched to a gene: 5. The DNA of the CDR3 is TGTGCCAGCAGCTCCGGGACAGGGTCCAATTCACCCCTCCACTTT. Translating gives CASSSGTGSNSPLHF.

The rearrangement links TRBV6-5 to TRBJ2-1, with 10 bases lining up with TRBD2. V gave up 2 bases and J gave up 7 bases; unmatched junction bases: 8. The CDR3 is made up of 16 amino acids. The germline gives CDR1 MNHEY, CDR2 SVGAGI. As DNA, the CDR3 is TGTGCCAGCAGTTACCTAGGACTAGCGGAGAGTAATGAGCAGTTCTTC. Protein sequence: CASSYLGLAESNEQFF.